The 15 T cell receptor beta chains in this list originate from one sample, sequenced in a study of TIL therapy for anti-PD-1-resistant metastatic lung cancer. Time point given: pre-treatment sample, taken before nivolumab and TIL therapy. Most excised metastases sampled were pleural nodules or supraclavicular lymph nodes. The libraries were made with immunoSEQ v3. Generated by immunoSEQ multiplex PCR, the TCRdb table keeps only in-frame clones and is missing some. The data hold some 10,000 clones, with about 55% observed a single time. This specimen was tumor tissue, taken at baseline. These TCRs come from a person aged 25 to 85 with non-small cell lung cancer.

The DNA of the CDR3 is TGCGCCAGCAGCTCCGACCCGAGCTCCTACAATGAGCAGTTCTTC. Its protein is CASSSDPSSYNEQFF. The rearrangement uses TRBV5-1 and TRBJ2-1; the D is unclear. Germline V gene lookup returns CDR1 SGHRS and CDR2 YFSETQ. This CDR3 has 15 residues. V was cut by 3 bases and J by 0 bases, with 10 bases left in between.

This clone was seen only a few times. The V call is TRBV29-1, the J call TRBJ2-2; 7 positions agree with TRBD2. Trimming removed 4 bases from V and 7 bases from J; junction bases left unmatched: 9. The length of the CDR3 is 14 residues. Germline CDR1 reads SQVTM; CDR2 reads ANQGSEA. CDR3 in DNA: TGCAGCGTTGCCCCCAGCGGGGAGGGCGGGGAGCTGTTTTTT. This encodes CSVAPSGEGGELFF.

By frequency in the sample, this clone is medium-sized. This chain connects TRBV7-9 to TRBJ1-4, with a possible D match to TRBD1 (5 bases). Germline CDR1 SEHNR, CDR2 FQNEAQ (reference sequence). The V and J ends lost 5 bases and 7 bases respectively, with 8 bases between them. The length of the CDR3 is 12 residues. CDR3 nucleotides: TGTGCCAGCAGCCCGCAGGGTGAAAAACTGTTTTTT. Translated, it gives CASSPQGEKLFF.

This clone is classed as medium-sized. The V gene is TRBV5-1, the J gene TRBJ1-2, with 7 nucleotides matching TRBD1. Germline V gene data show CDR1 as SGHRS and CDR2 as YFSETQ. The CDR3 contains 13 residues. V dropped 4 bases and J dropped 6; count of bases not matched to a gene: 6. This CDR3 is CASSPTGWDGYTF. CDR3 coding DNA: TGCGCCAGCAGCCCGACAGGGTGGGATGGCTACACCTTC. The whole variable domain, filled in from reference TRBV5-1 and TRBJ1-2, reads KAGVTQTPRYLIKTRGQQVTLSCSPISGHRSVSWYQQTPGQGLQFLFEYFSETQRNKGNFPGRFSGRQFSNSRSEMNVSTLELGDSALYLCASSPTGWDGYTFGSGTRLTVV.

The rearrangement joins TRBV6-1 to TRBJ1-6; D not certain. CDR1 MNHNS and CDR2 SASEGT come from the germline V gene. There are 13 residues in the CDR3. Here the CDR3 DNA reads TGTGCTCTTGGAGCGGATTATAATTCACCCCTCCACTTT. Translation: CALGADYNSPLHF.

The CDR3 coding sequence is TGTGCCAGCTCACCAATCACAAACACCGGGGAGCTGTTTTTT. Translated, it gives CASSPITNTGELFF. This chain joins TRBV18 and TRBJ2-2; D call uncertain. In germline, CDR1 is KGHSH, CDR2 LQKENI. This CDR3 comprises 14 residues. Trimming removed 2 bases from V and 2 bases from J, with 6 bases in between.

The CDR3 DNA reads as TGTGCCAGCAGTGATAAGGGGACAGGGGGCGCAGATACGCAGTATTTT. Translated, it gives CASSDKGTGGADTQYF. V gene TRBV6-4 combines with J gene TRBJ2-3; TRBD1 matches 12 bases. This CDR3 region has 16 residues. Germline CDR1 and CDR2: MRHNA and SNTAGT. The V gene end was trimmed by 3 bases and the J gene end by 4 bases; junction bases not matched to a gene: 5.

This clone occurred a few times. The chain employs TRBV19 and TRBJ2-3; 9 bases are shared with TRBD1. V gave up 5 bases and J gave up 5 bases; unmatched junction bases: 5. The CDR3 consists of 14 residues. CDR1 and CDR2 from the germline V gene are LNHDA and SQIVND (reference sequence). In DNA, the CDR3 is TGTGCCAGTAGTGGACAGGGGACAGGAGATACGCAGTATTTT. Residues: CASSGQGTGDTQYF.

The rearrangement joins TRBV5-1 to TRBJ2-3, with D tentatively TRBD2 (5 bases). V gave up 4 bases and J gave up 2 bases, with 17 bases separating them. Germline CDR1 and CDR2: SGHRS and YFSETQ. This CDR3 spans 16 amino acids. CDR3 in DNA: TGCGCCAGCAGCGTCATCGGAGGCGGGCCCACAGATACGCAGTATTTT. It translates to CASSVIGGGPTDTQYF. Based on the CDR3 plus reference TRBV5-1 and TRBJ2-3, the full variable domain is KAGVTQTPRYLIKTRGQQVTLSCSPISGHRSVSWYQQTPGQGLQFLFEYFSETQRNKGNFPGRFSGRQFSNSRSEMNVSTLELGDSALYLCASSVIGGGPTDTQYFGPGTRLTVL.

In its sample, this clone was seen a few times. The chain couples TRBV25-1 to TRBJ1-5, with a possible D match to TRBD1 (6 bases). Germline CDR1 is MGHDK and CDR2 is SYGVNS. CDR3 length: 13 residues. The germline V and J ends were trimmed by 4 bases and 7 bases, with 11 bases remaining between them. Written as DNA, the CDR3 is TGTGCCAGCAGTGGACAGGAGGTGCAGCCCCAGCATTTT. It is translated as CASSGQEVQPQHF.

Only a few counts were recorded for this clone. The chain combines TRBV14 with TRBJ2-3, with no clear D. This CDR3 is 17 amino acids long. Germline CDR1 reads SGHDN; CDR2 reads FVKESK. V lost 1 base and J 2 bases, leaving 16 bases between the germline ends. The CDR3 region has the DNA TGTGCCAGCAGCCAAGTTTCAGACTGGGGTTACACAGATACGCAGTATTTT. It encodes CASSQVSDWGYTDTQYF.

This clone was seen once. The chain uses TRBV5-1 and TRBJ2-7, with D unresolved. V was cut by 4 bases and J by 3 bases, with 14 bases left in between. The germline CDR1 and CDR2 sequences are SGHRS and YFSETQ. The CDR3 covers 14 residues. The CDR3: CASSRDRANYEQYF. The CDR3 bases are TGCGCCAGCAGCCGAGACCGGGCCAACTACGAGCAGTACTTC.

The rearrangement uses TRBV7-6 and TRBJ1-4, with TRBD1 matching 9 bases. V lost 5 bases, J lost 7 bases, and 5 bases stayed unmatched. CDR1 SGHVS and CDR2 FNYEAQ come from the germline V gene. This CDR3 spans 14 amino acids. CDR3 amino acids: CASSPTGGGEKLFF. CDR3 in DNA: TGTGCCAGCAGCCCAACAGGGGGCGGTGAAAAACTGTTTTTT.

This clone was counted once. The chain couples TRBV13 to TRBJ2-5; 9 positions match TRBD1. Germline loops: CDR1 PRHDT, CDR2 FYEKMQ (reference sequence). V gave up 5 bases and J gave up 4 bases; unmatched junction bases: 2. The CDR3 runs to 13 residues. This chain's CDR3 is CASSAGQGETQYF. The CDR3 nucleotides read TGTGCCAGCAGCGCGGGACAGGGAGAGACCCAGTACTTC.

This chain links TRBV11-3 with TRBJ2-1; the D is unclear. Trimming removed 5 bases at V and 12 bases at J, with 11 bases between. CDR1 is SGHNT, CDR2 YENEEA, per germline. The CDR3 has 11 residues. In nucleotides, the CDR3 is TGTGCCAGCAGCAGTACGGATGTGCAGTTCTTC. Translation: CASSSTDVQFF.